The clone carrying this TCR beta chain was detected once. The entry originates in a study of blood T cell repertoires in COVID-19. Study details: Acute-phase and convalescent COVID-19 samples originated in the United States, Italy and Spain.

The CDR3 covers 14 residues. Germline-derived CDR1 and CDR2 are MNHEY and SMNVEV (reference sequence). Trimming removed 8 bases from V and 4 bases from J; junction bases left unmatched: 10. The repertoire was sequenced with immunoSEQ multiplex PCR; TCRdb's copy has only in-frame clones and lacks some. The table lists more than 95,000 clones, more than 85% of them singletons, with roughly 6% in the top ten. This receptor was obtained from a human donor in a cohort sampled during active COVID-19. The chain recombines TRBV27 with TRBJ1-1, with 7 bases aligning to TRBD1. Sequenced sample: peripheral blood. The CDR3 DNA follows: TGTGCCAGCCGCCCCCAGGGGGTGGGCACTGAAGCTTTCTTT. It translates to CASRPQGVGTEAFF.